Below, 18 T cell receptor beta chains from the same sample are listed, as sequenced in a study of T cell responses to AZD1222 COVID-19 vaccine. Sequencing used immunoSEQ multiplex PCR; TCRdb keeps in-frame clones, though not all of them. The sample has 120,000 to 150,000 clones, around 91% seen once. The sample here was peripheral blood, taken on day 0 of AZD1222 vaccination. These receptors all stem from an adult in good health.

The genes are TRBV5-1 and TRBJ2-7; no firm D call. This CDR3 is 14 amino acids long. Germline CDR1 and CDR2: SGHRS and YFSETQ. V was clipped by 2 bases and J by 0 bases, with 9 bases between them. The DNA of the CDR3 is TGCGCCAGCAGCTTTGGATCCACCTCCTACGAGCAGTACTTC. It codes for CASSFGSTSYEQYF.

The rearrangement links TRBV9 to TRBJ2-3; D not certain. Germline V gives CDR1 SGDLS, CDR2 YYNGEE. V was trimmed by 1 base and J by 5 bases, leaving 8 bases between them. The CDR3 runs to 13 residues. CDR3 bases: TGTGCCAGCAGCGTACGGCAGTTAGATACGCAGTATTTT. It is translated as CASSVRQLDTQYF.

The chain uses TRBV7-7 and TRBJ1-5; D ambiguous. V lost 5 bases, J lost 5 bases, and 10 bases lay in between. The CDR3 covers 13 residues. Germline V gene lookup returns CDR1 SSHAT and CDR2 FNYEAQ (reference sequence). As DNA, the CDR3 is TGTGCCAGCAGCCCCAGCCCCGATCAGCCCCAGCATTTT. This encodes CASSPSPDQPQHF.

The chain links TRBV12-3 or TRBV12-4 to TRBJ2-2; no reliable D call. The CDR3 is 11 amino acids. Trimming removed 3 bases from V and 6 bases from J, with 2 bases in between. This chain's CDR3 is CASSFSGELFF. CDR3 in DNA: TGTGCCAGCAGTTTTTCCGGGGAGCTGTTTTTT.

The CDR3 protein is CASSLWNSPLHF. The CDR3 bases are TGTGCCAGCAGCTTGTGGAATTCACCCCTCCACTTT. The chain couples TRBV5-8 to TRBJ1-6, with D hard to call. Germline V CDR1 and CDR2: SGHTS, YDEGEE. Trimming removed 1 base from V and 7 bases from J, with 3 bases in between. The CDR3 has 12 residues.

V is TRBV7-2 and J is TRBJ2-1, with 7 bases lining up with TRBD1. The CDR3 is 15 amino acids. The germline gives CDR1 SGHTA, CDR2 FQGNSA. Trimming cost V 3 bases and J 7 bases; bases outside gene matches: 9. This chain's CDR3 is CASSFDRVSVNEQFF. The CDR3 region has the DNA TGTGCCAGCAGCTTCGACAGGGTCTCCGTAAATGAGCAGTTCTTC.

The chain joins TRBV28 to TRBJ1-1; no firm D call. Germline assignment: CDR1 MDHEN and CDR2 SYDVKM. Trimming took off 6 bases at V and 0 bases at J, with 11 bases between the two ends. This CDR3 is built from 14 residues. The CDR3 protein is CASRGIGVNTEAFF. The CDR3 DNA reads TGTGCCAGCAGGGGGATCGGGGTGAACACTGAAGCTTTCTTT.

The V and J genes are TRBV6-5 and TRBJ2-5; 8 nucleotides line up with TRBD2. The CDR3 extends over 15 amino acids. V lost 5 bases, J lost 4 bases, and 9 bases stayed unmatched. Germline CDR1 MNHEY, CDR2 SVGAGI. The CDR3 sequence is CASSLTGGAGETQYF. The CDR3 DNA reads TGTGCCAGCAGTCTGACGGGGGGGGCCGGAGAGACCCAGTACTTC.

The V gene is TRBV4-2, the J gene TRBJ2-7; D may match TRBD1 or TRBD2 (5 bases each). V lost 4 bases and J 2 bases, leaving 18 bases between the germline ends. Germline V CDR1 and CDR2: LGHNA, YNFKEQ. The CDR3 is 16 residues long. CDR3 bases: TGTGCCAGCAGCCGAGAGGGGCAGGGTTCCGCCTACGAGCAGTACTTC. It codes for CASSREGQGSAYEQYF.

The chain combines TRBV2 with TRBJ2-7; 10 bases agree with TRBD1. Germline V lookup: CDR1 SNHLY, CDR2 FYNNEI. The trim removed 9 bases at V and 5 bases at J, leaving 4 bases unmatched. This CDR3 contains 12 residues. CDR3 amino acids: CASRDRGDEQYF. CDR3 coding DNA: TGTGCCAGTCGGGACAGGGGTGACGAGCAGTACTTC.

This clone has a handful of counts. V is TRBV7-9 and J is TRBJ2-1; TRBD2 is a possible D gene (7 bases). The CDR3 is 14 residues long. V dropped 10 bases and J dropped 10 bases, with 23 bases sitting between them. CDR1 and CDR2 (germline): SEHNR, FQNEAQ (reference sequence). This CDR3 reads CATARAGAPSEQFF. The CDR3 DNA follows: TGTGCCACAGCTCGGGCGGGGGCCCCCAGCGAGCAGTTCTTC. The full variable domain, completed using reference TRBV7-9 and TRBJ2-1, is DTGVSQNPRHKITKRGQNVTFRCDPISEHNRLYWYRQTLGQGPEFLTYFQNEAQLEKSRLLSDRFSAERPKGSFSTLEIQRTEQGDSAMYLCATARAGAPSEQFFGPGTRLTVL.

J is TRBJ2-7 and V is TRBV7-2; possibly TRBD1 for D (5 bases). Germline V gene lookup returns CDR1 SGHTA and CDR2 FQGNSA. V was shortened by 2 bases and J by 2 bases, with 10 bases between the two germline ends. The CDR3 loop spans 14 amino acids. The CDR3 DNA reads as TGTGCCAGCAGCTTAAGGTCAGGGACCTACGAGCAGTACTTC. This gives the protein CASSLRSGTYEQYF.

V is TRBV7-9 and J is TRBJ1-4; the D gene is possibly TRBD1 (5 bases). Germline values: CDR1 SEHNR, CDR2 FQNEAQ (reference sequence). The germline V and J ends were trimmed by 4 bases and 0 bases, with 12 bases remaining between them. This CDR3 is built from 16 residues. The chain's CDR3 is CASSSSGAATNEKLFF. The CDR3 nucleotides read TGTGCCAGCAGCTCATCCGGGGCTGCAACTAATGAAAAACTGTTTTTT.

Of note for this clone: Other DNA sequences in this specimen translate into the identical CDR3. The chain carries TRBV4-3 and TRBJ1-5; D not resolved. The V gene's germline CDR1 is LGHNA and CDR2 YSLEER. This CDR3 has 14 residues. The V end lost 0 bases, the J end lost 2 bases, and 5 bases lay between the germline ends. CDR3 DNA sequence: TGCGCCAGCAGCCAAGACAGAGGCAATCAGCCCCAGCATTTT. This sequence encodes CASSQDRGNQPQHF.

V and J are TRBV12-3 or TRBV12-4 and TRBJ2-5; D gene ambiguous. This CDR3 spans 12 amino acids. V dropped 3 bases and J dropped 2 bases, with 4 bases sitting between them. The CDR3 DNA follows: TGTGCCAGCAGTTTCGCTCAAGAGACCCAGTACTTC. Its protein is CASSFAQETQYF.

A single count supports this clone. The chain employs TRBV5-6 and TRBJ1-5, with D unresolved. Looked up from germline, CDR1 is SGHDT and CDR2 is YYEEEE. Trimming shortened V by 3 bases and J by 1 base, and 8 bases separated the two germline ends. This CDR3 is 14 amino acids long. The chain's CDR3 is CASSSRRSNQPQHF. In DNA, the CDR3 is TGTGCCAGCAGCTCAAGGCGGAGCAATCAGCCCCAGCATTTT.

This chain uses TRBV19 with TRBJ2-7; no firm D call. Germline CDR1 LNHDA, CDR2 SQIVND (reference sequence). This CDR3 has 15 amino acids. V gave up 1 base and J gave up 2 bases, with 12 bases separating them. CDR3 in amino acids: CASSIAVNGAYEQYF. The CDR3 bases are TGTGCCAGTAGTATAGCGGTTAACGGAGCCTACGAGCAGTACTTC.

V usage is TRBV9 and J usage is TRBJ2-3; the D gene could be TRBD1 or TRBD2 (6 bases each). The CDR3 spans 16 residues. Looked up from germline, CDR1 is SGDLS and CDR2 is YYNGEE. Deletions cut 0 bases from V and 1 base from J, with 12 bases between. CDR3 loop: CASSVGGGPGTDTQYF. The CDR3 coding sequence is TGTGCCAGCAGCGTAGGAGGGGGGCCGGGCACAGATACGCAGTATTTT.